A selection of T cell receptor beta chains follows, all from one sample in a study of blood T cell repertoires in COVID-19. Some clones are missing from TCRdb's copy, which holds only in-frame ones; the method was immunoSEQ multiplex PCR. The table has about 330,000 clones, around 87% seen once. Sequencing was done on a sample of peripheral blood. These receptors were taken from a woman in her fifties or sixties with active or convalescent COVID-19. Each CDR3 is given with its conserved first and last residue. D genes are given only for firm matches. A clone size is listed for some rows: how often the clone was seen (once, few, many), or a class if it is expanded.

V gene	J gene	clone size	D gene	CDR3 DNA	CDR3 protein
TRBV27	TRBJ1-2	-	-	TGTGCCAGCAGTTTATACAGGGAGGGTGGCTACACCTTC	CASSLYREGGYTF
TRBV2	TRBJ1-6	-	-	TGTGCCAGCAGTCGGCCCGGGGAGAGCTCCTATAATTCACCCCTCCACTTT	CASSRPGESSYNSPLHF
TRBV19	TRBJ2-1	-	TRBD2	TGTGCCAGTAGTATAGTCCTAGCGGGGGGGCTGGGCAATGAGCAGTTCTTC	CASSIVLAGGLGNEQFF
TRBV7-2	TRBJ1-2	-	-	TGTGCCAGCAGTTTAGACCTTCGAGGGCGTGGCTACACCTTC	CASSLDLRGRGYTF
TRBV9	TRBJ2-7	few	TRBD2	TGTGCCAGCAGCGTAACCATCAGCGGGAACGAGTACTTC	CASSVTISGNEYF
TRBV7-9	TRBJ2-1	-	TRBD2	TGTGCCAGCAGCACTTCTAGCGGGAATTGGGATGAGCAGTTCTTC	CASSTSSGNWDEQFF
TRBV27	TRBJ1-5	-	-	TGTGCCAGCAGTTTTGATCGGGGAGGTGGGCGCAATCAGCCCCAGCATTTT	CASSFDRGGGRNQPQHF
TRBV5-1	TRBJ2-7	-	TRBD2	TGCGCCAGCAGCTCACTAGCGGGAGGATACGAGCAGTACTTC	CASSSLAGGYEQYF
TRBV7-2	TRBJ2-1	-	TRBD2	TGTGCCAGCACAGCCTCTGGGGGGGTTGTGGATGAGCAGTTCTTC	CASTASGGVVDEQFF
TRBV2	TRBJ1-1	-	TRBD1	TGTGCCAGCGCCCCACAGGGGGGGTACACTGAAGCTTTCTTT	CASAPQGGYTEAFF
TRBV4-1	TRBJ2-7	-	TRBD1	TGCGCCAGCAGCCAAGATCGGGACAGGGTCACCTACGAGCAGTACTTC	CASSQDRDRVTYEQYF
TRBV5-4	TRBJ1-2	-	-	TGTGCCAGCAGCTTGGGGGGGCAGGGTGGTTTATATGGCTACACCTTC	CASSLGGQGGLYGYTF
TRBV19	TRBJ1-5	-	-	TGTGCCTCTCTCGAAGGGGGGGGTGGCAATCAGCCCCAGCATTTT	CASLEGGGGNQPQHF
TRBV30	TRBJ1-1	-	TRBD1	TGTGCCTGGACGACAGGGTGGGCTGAAGCTTTCTTT	CAWTTGWAEAFF